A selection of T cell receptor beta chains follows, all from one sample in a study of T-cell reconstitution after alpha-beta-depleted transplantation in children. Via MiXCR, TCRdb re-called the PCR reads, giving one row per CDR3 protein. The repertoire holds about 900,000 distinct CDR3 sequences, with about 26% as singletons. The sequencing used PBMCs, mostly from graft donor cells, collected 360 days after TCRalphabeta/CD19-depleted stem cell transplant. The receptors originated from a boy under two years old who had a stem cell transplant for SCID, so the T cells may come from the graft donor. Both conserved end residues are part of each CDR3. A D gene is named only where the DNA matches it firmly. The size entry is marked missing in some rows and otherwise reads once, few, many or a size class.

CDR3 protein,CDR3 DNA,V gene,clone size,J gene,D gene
CASSQVGGWFINEQFF,TGTGCCAGCAGCCAAGTCGGTGGCTGGTTCATCAATGAGCAGTTCTTC,TRBV14,few,TRBJ2-1,NA
CASSQPMYQETQYF,TGTGCCAGCAGCCAACCTATGTACCAAGAGACCCAGTACTTC,TRBV3-1,NA,TRBJ2-5,NA
CASSLRGTSAETQYF,TGTGCCAGCAGCTTACGGGGGACTAGCGCGGAGACCCAGTACTTC,TRBV7-3,NA,TRBJ2-5,TRBD2
CARSLGQGALTYEQYF,TGTGCCAGGAGTTTAGGCCAGGGGGCTTTAACCTACGAGCAGTACTTC,TRBV12-3/TRBV12-4,many,TRBJ2-7,TRBD1
CASSLFLVAGGPGELFF,TGTGCCAGCAGTTTATTTTTGGTAGCGGGGGGCCCCGGGGAGCTGTTTTTT,TRBV27,NA,TRBJ2-2,TRBD2
CASSYLIRGSSGEYEQYF,TGTGCCAGCAGTTACCTGATTCGAGGGTCTTCGGGGGAATACGAGCAGTACTTC,TRBV6-2/TRBV6-3,NA,TRBJ2-7,NA
CASSLARGRYEQYF,TGTGCCAGCAGCTTAGCCAGGGGGCGTTACGAGCAGTACTTC,TRBV7-8,few,TRBJ2-7,TRBD1
CASSPRTSEVETQYF,TGTGCCAGCTCACCCCGGACTAGCGAGGTCGAGACCCAGTACTTC,TRBV18,NA,TRBJ2-5,TRBD2
CASSYSPGTYNEQFF,TGTGCCAGCAGTTACTCTCCGGGCACCTACAATGAGCAGTTCTTC,TRBV6-2/TRBV6-3,NA,TRBJ2-1,NA
CASSPRQRTYEQYF,TGTGCCAGCAGCCCCCGACAGCGGACCTACGAGCAGTACTTC,TRBV12-3/TRBV12-4,few,TRBJ2-7,NA
CASSYSLSISYEQYF,TGTGCCAGCAGTTATAGCCTCTCCATCTCCTACGAGCAGTACTTC,TRBV6-5,few,TRBJ2-7,NA
CASSQAGPGVRGYTF,TGCGCCAGCAGCCAAGCGGGTCCGGGGGTGCGAGGCTACACCTTC,TRBV4-1,NA,TRBJ1-2,NA
CSATRDRDTGELFF,TGCAGTGCGACCCGGGACAGGGACACCGGGGAGCTGTTTTTT,TRBV20-1,NA,TRBJ2-2,TRBD1
CASSVGDRDQPQHF,TGTGCCAGCAGCGTAGGGGATAGGGATCAGCCCCAGCATTTT,TRBV9,NA,TRBJ1-5,NA
CASSQGQGVNEQFF,TGTGCCAGCAGCCAAGGACAGGGGGTTAATGAGCAGTTCTTC,TRBV4-2,NA,TRBJ2-1,TRBD1
CASSPGVLRTGYEQYF,TGTGCCAGCAGCCCCGGGGTCCTACGAACAGGCTACGAGCAGTACTTC,TRBV4-2,NA,TRBJ2-7,NA
CASSLIPGTGAYEQYF,TGCGCCAGCAGCCTAATTCCCGGGACAGGGGCCTACGAGCAGTACTTC,TRBV5-1,NA,TRBJ2-7,TRBD1
CACRTSGPYNEQFF,TGCGCCTGTAGGACTAGCGGACCCTACAATGAGCAGTTCTTC,TRBV5-1,few,TRBJ2-1,TRBD2
CASSRDPIGTEAFF,TGCGCCAGCAGCCGGGATCCTATAGGCACTGAAGCTTTCTTT,TRBV4-1,NA,TRBJ1-1,NA
CASSRDGAKADTQYF,TGTGCCAGCAGTCGCGACGGGGCTAAGGCAGATACGCAGTATTTT,TRBV27,NA,TRBJ2-3,NA
CASSLSFALNYGYTF,TGTGCCAGCAGTTTAAGTTTTGCCTTAAACTATGGCTACACCTTC,TRBV12-3/TRBV12-4,NA,TRBJ1-2,NA
CASSAGGTGNYEQYF,TGTGCCAGCAGCGCAGGGGGGACTGGGAACTACGAGCAGTACTTC,TRBV7-2,NA,TRBJ2-7,NA
CATSPQGQGLAYEQYF,TGTGCCACCAGCCCCCAGGGACAGGGCCTTGCCTACGAGCAGTACTTC,TRBV15,few,TRBJ2-7,TRBD1